Sequencing of this TCR beta chain was carried out in a study of cytomegalovirus exposure and HLA in healthy donors (dated by TCRdb to between 2016 and 2019). Looking at the study overall: The roughly 700 repertoires of the first cohort and the roughly 120 validation repertoires were produced on the same platform, according to a later analysis. The aim of the study was to test whether cataloging public T cell receptors could identify signatures of past pathogen exposure. Besides the first cohort of roughly 660 subjects, a separate validation cohort made up of 120 different subjects was used. High-throughput TCR immunosequencing, statistical association of individual TCRs with disease status, and machine learning were combined to predict cytomegalovirus infection status.

The library was prepared using the immunoSEQ multiplex PCR assay. For the original study's pipeline: To diagnose cytomegalovirus status from the catalog of TCR beta chain sequences, a statistical classification framework was built. TCRdb re-hosts the immuneACCESS table, in-frame sequences only. Its copies lack some clones; in the studies checked, an unresolved V gene accounts for under half of them, and the cause for the rest is not known. D and trimming were read from the DNA, whereas the V and J calls and clone size are those reported in that table. This sample lists 150,000 to 200,000 clones; 75% to 90% were detected once. Of the sample, 6% to 9% is held by the ten largest clones. With respect to this clone: Its antigen is still unknown. There are no base qualities to consult, and no much larger clone falls within one base.

The donors were included in the validation cohort of over a hundred subjects, a group kept apart from the 666-subject first cohort. What the study reported, not specific to this receptor: The classifier was reported to diagnose cytomegalovirus status with high specificity and sensitivity in both the original cohort and the validation cohort. All 120 or so repertoires were used to score co-occurrence in the validation cohort in a later analysis, because that analysis had no HLA typing for the cohort. In vitro tests confirmed that a few of the cytomegalovirus-associated TCR beta chains recognize cytomegalovirus antigens. The authors suggested that the approach could potentially be generalized to other disease states and immunological phenotypes. Across donors, most TCR sequences were observed very rarely, whereas some public TCRs were present in many individuals. Subsequent analysis determined that TCRs grouped into clusters in the first cohort also showed a tendency toward co-occurrence across the roughly 120 validation repertoires, and approximately 93% of cluster scores exceeded 0. In the study, 150 to 200 TCR beta chains were listed as associated with cytomegalovirus.

V lost 5 bases and J lost 7 bases, and the count of bases not matched to a germline gene is 10. CDR1 and CDR2 were assigned from the germline V gene (reference sequence) as GTSNPN and SVGIG. The cysteine opens and the phenylalanine closes a CDR3 of 15 amino acids. The read is trimmed to its CDR3 DNA, 45 bases read in frame from base 1. Input material: PBMCs. The chain links TRBV30 with TRBJ2-3; 12 central bases correspond to TRBD1. This TCR was recovered from a man between 18 and 29 years old in good health and CMV-seropositive. The DNA sequence is given as TGTGCCTGGGCCCGGGGACAGGGGGCTGGATATACGCAGTATTTT. Translated, it reads CAWARGQGAGYTQYF.